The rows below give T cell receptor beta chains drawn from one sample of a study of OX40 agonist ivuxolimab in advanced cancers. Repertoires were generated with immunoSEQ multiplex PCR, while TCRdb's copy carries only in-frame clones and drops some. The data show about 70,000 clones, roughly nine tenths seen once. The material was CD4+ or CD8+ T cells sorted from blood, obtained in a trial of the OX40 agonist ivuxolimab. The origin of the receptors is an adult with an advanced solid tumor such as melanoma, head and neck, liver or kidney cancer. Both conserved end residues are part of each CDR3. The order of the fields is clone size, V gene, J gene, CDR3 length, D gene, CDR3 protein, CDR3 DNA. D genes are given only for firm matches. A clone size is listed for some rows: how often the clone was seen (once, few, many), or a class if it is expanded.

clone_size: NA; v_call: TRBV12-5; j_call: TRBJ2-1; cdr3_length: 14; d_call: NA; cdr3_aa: CASGLGTGYNEQFF; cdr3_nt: TGTGCTAGTGGTTTGGGAACAGGGTACAATGAGCAGTTCTTC
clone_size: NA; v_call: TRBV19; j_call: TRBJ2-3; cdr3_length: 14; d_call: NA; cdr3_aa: CASSIDWATDTQYF; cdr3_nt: TGTGCCAGTAGTATTGACTGGGCCACAGATACGCAGTATTTT
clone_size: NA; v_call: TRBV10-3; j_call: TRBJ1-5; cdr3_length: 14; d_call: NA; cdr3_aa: CATQDSPSNQPQHF; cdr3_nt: TGTGCCACGCAGGACAGCCCTAGCAATCAGCCCCAGCATTTT
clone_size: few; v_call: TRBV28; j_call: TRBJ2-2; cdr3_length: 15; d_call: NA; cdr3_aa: CASRAAGANTGELFF; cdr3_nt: TGTGCCAGCAGGGCGGCAGGCGCGAACACCGGGGAGCTGTTTTTT
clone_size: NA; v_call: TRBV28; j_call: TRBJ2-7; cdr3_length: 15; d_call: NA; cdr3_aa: CASSRTMQGGQEQYF; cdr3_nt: TGTGCCAGCAGTCGGACTATGCAAGGAGGGCAAGAGCAGTACTTC
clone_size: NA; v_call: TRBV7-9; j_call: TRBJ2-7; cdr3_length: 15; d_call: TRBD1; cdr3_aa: CASSSGQGGSSEQYF; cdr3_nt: TGTGCCAGCAGCTCTGGACAGGGCGGGTCCTCCGAGCAGTACTTC
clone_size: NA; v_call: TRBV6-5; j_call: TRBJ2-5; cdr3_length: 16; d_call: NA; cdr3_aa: CASSYSRSVNYETQYF; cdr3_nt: TGTGCCAGCAGTTACTCGAGATCGGTAAATTACGAGACCCAGTACTTC
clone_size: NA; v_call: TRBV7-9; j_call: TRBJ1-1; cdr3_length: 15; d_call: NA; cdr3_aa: CASSLGGLMNTEAFF; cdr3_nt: TGTGCCAGCAGCTTAGGGGGCCTCATGAACACTGAAGCTTTCTTT
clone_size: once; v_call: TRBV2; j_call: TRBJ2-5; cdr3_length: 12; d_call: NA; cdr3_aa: CASEGAGETQYF; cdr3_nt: TGTGCCAGCGAAGGGGCGGGAGAGACCCAGTACTTC
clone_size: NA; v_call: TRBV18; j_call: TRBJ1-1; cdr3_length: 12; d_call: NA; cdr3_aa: CATRIPNTEAFF; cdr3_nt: TGTGCCACCCGAATACCGAACACTGAAGCTTTCTTT
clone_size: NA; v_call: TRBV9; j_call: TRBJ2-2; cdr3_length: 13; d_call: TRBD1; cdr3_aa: CASSATGAGELFF; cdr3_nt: TGTGCCAGCAGCGCGACAGGGGCTGGGGAGCTGTTTTTT
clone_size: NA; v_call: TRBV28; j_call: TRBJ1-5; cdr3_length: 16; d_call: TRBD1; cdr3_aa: CASSSPGQGLNQPQHF; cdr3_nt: TGTGCCAGCAGTTCCCCGGGACAGGGCCTCAATCAGCCCCAGCATTTT
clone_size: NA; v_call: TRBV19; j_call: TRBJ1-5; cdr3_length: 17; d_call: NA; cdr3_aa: CASRPLTPPGRNQPQHF; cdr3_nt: TGTGCCAGTAGACCCCTTACCCCACCGGGACGGAATCAGCCCCAGCATTTT
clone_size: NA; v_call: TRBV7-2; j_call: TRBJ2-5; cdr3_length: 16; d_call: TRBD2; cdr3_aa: CASSLAGLAGRETQYF; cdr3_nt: TGTGCCAGCAGCTTAGCCGGACTAGCGGGCCGGGAGACCCAGTACTTC
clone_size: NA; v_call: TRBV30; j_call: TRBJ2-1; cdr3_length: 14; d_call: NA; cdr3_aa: CAWSLRSGYNEQFF; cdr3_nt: TGTGCCTGGAGTCTTAGAAGCGGCTACAATGAGCAGTTCTTC
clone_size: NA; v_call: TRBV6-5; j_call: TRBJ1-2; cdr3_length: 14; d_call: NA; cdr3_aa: CASKTDFPIGGYTF; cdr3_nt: TGTGCCAGCAAGACAGACTTCCCAATAGGCGGCTACACCTTC
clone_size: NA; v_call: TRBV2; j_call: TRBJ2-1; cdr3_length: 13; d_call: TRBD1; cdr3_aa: CASSGQGYNEQFF; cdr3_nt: TGTGCCAGCAGTGGACAGGGATACAATGAGCAGTTCTTC
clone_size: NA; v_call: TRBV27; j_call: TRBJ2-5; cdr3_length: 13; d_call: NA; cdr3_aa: CASSTHPQETQYF; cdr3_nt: TGTGCCAGCAGTACCCACCCTCAAGAGACCCAGTACTTC
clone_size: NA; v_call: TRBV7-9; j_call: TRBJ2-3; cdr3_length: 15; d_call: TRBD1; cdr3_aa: CASSLSQGVADTQYF; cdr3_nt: TGTGCCAGCAGCCTATCACAGGGGGTGGCAGATACGCAGTATTTT
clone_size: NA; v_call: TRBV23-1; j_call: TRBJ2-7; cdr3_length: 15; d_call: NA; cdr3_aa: CASSQLQGVPYEQYF; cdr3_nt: TGCGCCAGCAGTCAATTACAGGGTGTCCCCTACGAGCAGTACTTC
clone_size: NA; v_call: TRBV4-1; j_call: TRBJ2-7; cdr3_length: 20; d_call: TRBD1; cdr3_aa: CASSQVPPPGQGKGTYEQYF; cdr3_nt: TGCGCCAGCAGCCAAGTTCCCCCCCCGGGACAGGGGAAAGGCACCTACGAGCAGTACTTC
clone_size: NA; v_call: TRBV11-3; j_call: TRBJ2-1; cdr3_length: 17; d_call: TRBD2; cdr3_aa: CASSLRTSGLLYNEQFF; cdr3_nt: TGTGCCAGCAGCTTAAGGACTAGCGGGCTACTCTACAATGAGCAGTTCTTC
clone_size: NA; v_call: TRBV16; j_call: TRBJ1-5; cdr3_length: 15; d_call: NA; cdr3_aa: CASSQPWTGNQPQHF; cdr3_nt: TGTGCCAGCAGCCAACCATGGACAGGCAATCAGCCCCAGCATTTT
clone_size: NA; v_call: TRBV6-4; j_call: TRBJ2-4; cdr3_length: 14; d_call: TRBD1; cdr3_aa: CASSEWRQGDIQYF; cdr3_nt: TGTGCCAGCAGTGAATGGAGACAGGGCGACATTCAGTACTTC
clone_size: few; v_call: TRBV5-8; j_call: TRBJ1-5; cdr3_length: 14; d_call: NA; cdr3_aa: CASSLLNGDQPQHF; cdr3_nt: TGTGCCAGCAGCTTACTGAATGGGGATCAGCCCCAGCATTTT
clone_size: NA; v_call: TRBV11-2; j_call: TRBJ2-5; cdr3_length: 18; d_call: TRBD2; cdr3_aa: CASSLEGLAGGRKETQYF; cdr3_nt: TGTGCCAGCAGCTTAGAGGGGCTAGCGGGGGGGCGGAAGGAGACCCAGTACTTC
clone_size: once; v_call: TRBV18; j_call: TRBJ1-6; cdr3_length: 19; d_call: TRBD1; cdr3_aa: CASSRAHGTGGGGNSPLHF; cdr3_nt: TGTGCCAGCTCGCGGGCGCACGGGACAGGGGGCGGAGGGAATTCACCCCTCCACTTT
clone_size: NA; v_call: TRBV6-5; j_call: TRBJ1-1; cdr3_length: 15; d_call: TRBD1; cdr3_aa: CASSPKARGDTEAFF; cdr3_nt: TGTGCCAGCAGTCCCAAGGCCAGGGGGGACACTGAAGCTTTCTTT
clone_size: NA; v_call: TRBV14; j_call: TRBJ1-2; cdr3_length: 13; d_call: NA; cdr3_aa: CASSRGANYGYTF; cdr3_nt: TGTGCCAGCAGCCGGGGGGCTAACTATGGCTACACCTTC
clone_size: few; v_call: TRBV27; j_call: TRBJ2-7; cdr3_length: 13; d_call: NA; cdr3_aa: CASSLSPGLEQYF; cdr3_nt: TGTGCCAGCAGTTTATCCCCGGGGCTCGAGCAGTACTTC
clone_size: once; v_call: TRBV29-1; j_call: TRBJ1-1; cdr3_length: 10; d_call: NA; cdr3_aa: CSVALTEAFF; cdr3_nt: TGCAGCGTGGCGCTTACTGAAGCTTTCTTT
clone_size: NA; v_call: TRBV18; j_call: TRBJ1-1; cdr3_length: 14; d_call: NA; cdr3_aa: CASFIGGLATEAFF; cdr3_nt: TGTGCCAGCTTCATCGGGGGGTTGGCCACTGAAGCTTTCTTT
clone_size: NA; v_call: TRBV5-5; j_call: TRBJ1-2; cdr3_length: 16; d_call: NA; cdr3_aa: CASTSLLAQGRDGYTF; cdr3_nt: TGTGCCAGCACCTCTCTTCTGGCCCAGGGCAGGGATGGCTACACCTTC
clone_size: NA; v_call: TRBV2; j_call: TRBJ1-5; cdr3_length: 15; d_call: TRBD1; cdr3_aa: CASSETGQAIQPQHF; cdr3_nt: TGTGCCAGCAGTGAAACGGGACAGGCGATTCAGCCCCAGCATTTT
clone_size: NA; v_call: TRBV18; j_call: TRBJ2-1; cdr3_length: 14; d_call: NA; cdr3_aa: CASSPPVLDYEQFF; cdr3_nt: TGTGCCAGCTCACCACCGGTTTTGGACTATGAGCAGTTCTTC
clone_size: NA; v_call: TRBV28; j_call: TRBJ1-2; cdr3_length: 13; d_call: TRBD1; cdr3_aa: CAGRAGGAVGYTF; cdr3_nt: TGTGCCGGTAGGGCAGGGGGCGCGGTTGGCTACACCTTC
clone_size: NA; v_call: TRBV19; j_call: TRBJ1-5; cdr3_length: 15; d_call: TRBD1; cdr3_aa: CASREQGANYQPQHF; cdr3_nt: TGTGCCAGTAGAGAACAGGGGGCGAATTATCAGCCCCAGCATTTT
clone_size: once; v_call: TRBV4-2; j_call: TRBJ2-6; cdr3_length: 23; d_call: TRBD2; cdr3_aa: CASSQPRPGLAGARPSGANVLTF; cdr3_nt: TGTGCCAGCAGCCAACCCAGGCCGGGACTAGCGGGGGCAAGGCCCTCTGGGGCCAACGTCCTGACTTTC
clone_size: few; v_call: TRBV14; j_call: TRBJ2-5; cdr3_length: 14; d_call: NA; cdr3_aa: CASSRLGAQETQYF; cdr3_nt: TGTGCCAGCAGCCGACTCGGGGCCCAAGAGACCCAGTACTTC
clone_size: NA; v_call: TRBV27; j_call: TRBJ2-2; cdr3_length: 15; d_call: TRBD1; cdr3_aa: CASRGQGAVTGELFF; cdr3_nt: TGTGCCAGCAGAGGACAGGGGGCGGTCACCGGGGAGCTGTTTTTT
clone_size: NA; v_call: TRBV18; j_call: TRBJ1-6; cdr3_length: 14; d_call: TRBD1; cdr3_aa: CASSPGTGNSPLHF; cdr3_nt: TGTGCCAGCTCACCCGGGACAGGGAATTCACCCCTCCACTTT
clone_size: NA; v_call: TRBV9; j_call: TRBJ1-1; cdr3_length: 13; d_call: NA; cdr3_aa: CASSGGLNTEAFF; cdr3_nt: TGTGCCAGCAGCGGGGGTCTGAACACTGAAGCTTTCTTT
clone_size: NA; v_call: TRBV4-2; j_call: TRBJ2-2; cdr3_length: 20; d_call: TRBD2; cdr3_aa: CASSQVLWTSGGRNTGELFF; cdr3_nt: TGTGCCAGCAGCCAGGTCCTTTGGACTAGCGGGGGCCGGAACACCGGGGAGCTGTTTTTT
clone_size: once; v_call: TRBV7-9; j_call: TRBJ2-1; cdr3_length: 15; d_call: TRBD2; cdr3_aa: CASSKTSGVYNEQFF; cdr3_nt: TGTGCCAGCAGCAAGACTAGCGGGGTTTACAATGAGCAGTTCTTC
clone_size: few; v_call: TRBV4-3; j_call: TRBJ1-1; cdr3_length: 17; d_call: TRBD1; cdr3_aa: CASSQFLQGATNTEAFF; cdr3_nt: TGCGCCAGCAGCCAATTTTTACAGGGGGCGACGAACACTGAAGCTTTCTTT
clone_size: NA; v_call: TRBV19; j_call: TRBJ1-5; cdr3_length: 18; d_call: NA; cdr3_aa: CASSISVTGTYSNQPQHF; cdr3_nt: TGTGCCAGTAGTATATCCGTAACAGGGACCTATAGCAATCAGCCCCAGCATTTT
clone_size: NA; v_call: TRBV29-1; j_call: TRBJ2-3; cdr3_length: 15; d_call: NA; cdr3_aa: CSVERWEGGTDTQYF; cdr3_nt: TGCAGCGTTGAAAGGTGGGAAGGGGGCACAGATACGCAGTATTTT
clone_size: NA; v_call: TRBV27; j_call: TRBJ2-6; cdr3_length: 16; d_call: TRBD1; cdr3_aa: CATADRGGSGANVLTF; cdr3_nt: TGTGCCACCGCGGACAGGGGAGGCTCTGGGGCCAACGTCCTGACTTTC
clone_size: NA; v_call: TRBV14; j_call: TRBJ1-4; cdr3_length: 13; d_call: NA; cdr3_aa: CASSSPPHEKLFF; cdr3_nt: TGTGCCAGCAGCTCTCCCCCCCATGAAAAACTGTTTTTT
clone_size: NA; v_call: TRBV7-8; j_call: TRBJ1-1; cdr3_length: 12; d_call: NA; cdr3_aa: CALGGLNTEAFF; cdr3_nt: TGTGCCCTGGGGGGGTTGAACACTGAAGCTTTCTTT
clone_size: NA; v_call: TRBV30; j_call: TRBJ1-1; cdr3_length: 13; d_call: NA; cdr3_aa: CAWSMLGDTEAFF; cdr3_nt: TGTGCCTGGAGTATGTTGGGGGACACTGAAGCTTTCTTT
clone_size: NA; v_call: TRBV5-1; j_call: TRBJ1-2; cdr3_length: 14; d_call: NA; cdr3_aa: CASSLDNARYGYTF; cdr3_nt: TGCGCCAGCAGCTTGGACAACGCCCGCTATGGCTACACCTTC
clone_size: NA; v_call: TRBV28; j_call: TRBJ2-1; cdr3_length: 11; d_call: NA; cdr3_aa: CASSFMNEQFF; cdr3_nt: TGTGCCAGCAGTTTTATGAATGAGCAGTTCTTC
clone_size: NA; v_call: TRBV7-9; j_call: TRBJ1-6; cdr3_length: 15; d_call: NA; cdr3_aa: CASSWTGGYNSPLHF; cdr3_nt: TGTGCCAGCAGCTGGACGGGAGGATATAATTCACCCCTCCACTTT
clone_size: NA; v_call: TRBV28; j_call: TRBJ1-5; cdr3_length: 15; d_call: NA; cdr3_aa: CASIPVGGQGQPQHF; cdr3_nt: TGTGCCAGCATCCCTGTTGGGGGGCAGGGTCAGCCCCAGCATTTT
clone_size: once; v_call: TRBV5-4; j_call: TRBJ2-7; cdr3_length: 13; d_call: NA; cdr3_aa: CASSLDGFYEQYF; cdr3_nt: TGTGCCAGCAGCTTGGATGGCTTTTACGAGCAGTACTTC
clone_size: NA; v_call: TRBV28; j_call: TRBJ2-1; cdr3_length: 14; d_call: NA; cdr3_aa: CASSWTTSDNEQFF; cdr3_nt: TGTGCCAGCAGTTGGACTACATCGGACAATGAGCAGTTCTTC